This TCR beta chain appears in the sequencing data of a study of radiotherapy plus CTLA-4 blockade in lung cancer listed by TCRdb under 2018. At the level of the whole study: Among enrolled patients, 18% had an objective response and around 33% reached disease control.

Library generation was performed with the immunoSEQ multiplex PCR assay. TCRdb retrieved this table from immuneACCESS and kept in-frame rearrangements only. Not all clones are present; in checked studies, unresolved V genes account for under half, and no reason is known for the remainder. The sample table contains 80,000 to 100,000 clones; only one count was recorded for about four fifths of them. The ten biggest clones cover approximately 2.8% of the sample. For CDR1 and CDR2, the germline V gene (reference sequence) lists DFQATT and SNEGSKA. The CDR3 numbers 11 residues from cysteine through phenylalanine. CDR3 DNA is the only sequence kept; it has 33 bases, read in frame from the first base. As for this clone: Its antigen is currently not known. The record has no base qualities; no much larger clone is one base away.

Overall results and qualifications from the work: Increased serum interferon-beta after radiation, together with early dynamic changes in blood T cell clones, were reported to be the strongest predictors of response. After treatment with radiotherapy and ipilimumab, TCR clones that originated in tumors expanded in peripheral blood.

Focal radiation therapy combined with CTLA-4 blockade (ipilimumab) was tested in patients with chemo-refractory metastatic non-small-cell lung cancer. The source is a human donor with non-small cell lung cancer who had a partial response to radiotherapy plus ipilimumab. Some clones in this sample may be carry-over from other donors' samples. The sequence is built from TRBV20-1 and TRBJ2-5; TRBD1 fits 8 bases in the junction. The J call could be wrong; TRBJ2-7 is a better fit for the DNA end. This specimen consisted of peripheral blood, obtained from a patient treated with radiotherapy plus ipilimumab. The sequence in DNA is TGCAGTGGCAGGGGGCTCAACGAGCAGTACTTC. Its coded protein is CSGRGLNEQYF.